This note documents a single T cell receptor (beta chain) sequence. Its antigen is unidentified. The data were taken from a study of cytomegalovirus exposure and HLA in healthy donors. Germline-derived CDR1 and CDR2 are LGHNA and YSLEER. This CDR3 is 14 amino acids long. V gave up 0 bases and J gave up 5 bases, with 8 bases separating them. Vbeta (60) and Jbeta (13) primers were used in the PCR. Profiling relied on immunoSEQ multiplex PCR, and the TCRdb table lists in-frame clones only, not all of them. The sample has tens of thousands of clones, and its top ten clones hold roughly 4%. Study-level points and caveats: In a later analysis, specific HLA alleles were associated with under 20,000 TCR beta sequences at a 0.05 false discovery rate. Judged likely to be a sequencing artifact was a cluster of highly shared sequence variants.

The V call is TRBV4-3, the J call TRBJ1-5, with D perhaps TRBD1 (5 bases). Material: PBMCs. The sequence derives from a male donor in good health and CMV-seronegative. The CDR3 is CASSQDGGDQPQHF. CDR3 sequence (DNA): TGCGCCAGCAGCCAAGATGGAGGGGATCAGCCCCAGCATTTT.